This T cell receptor (beta chain) was retrieved from a study of Graves' ophthalmopathy and Graves' hyperthyroidism. General study results and limits: Distinction of ophthalmopathy from stable hyperthyroidism by a 13-signature model reached nearly 90% sensitivity and 70% to 83% specificity.

With V trimmed by 7 bases and J by 7 bases, 12 bases remained unmatched. The CDR3 extends over 14 amino acids. Amplification from RNA transcripts yielded the TCR beta CDR3 regions. The authors performed first-round RT-PCR with HTBI primers and then a second-round multiplex PCR. TCRdb called the multiplex PCR reads again in MiXCR, with one record for every CDR3 protein. The data contain 260,000 or so distinct CDR3 sequences, 40% to 50% of them singletons. On this clonotype itself: Its antigen is as yet unknown.

Ophthalmopathy in the donors was of moderate-to-severe activity, with CAS ≥3, NOSPECS ≥4 and duration under 3 months. Sequencing input: peripheral blood. The TCR was taken from an adult man with Graves' ophthalmopathy. The rearrangement joins TRBV12-3 or TRBV12-4 to TRBJ2-5; 7 nucleotides agree with TRBD2. The CDR3 DNA reads as TGTGCCAGCACCCCGGGACTAAACCCCGGGACCCAGTACTTC. Translation gives CASTPGLNPGTQYF.